These 5 T cell receptor delta chains came from one sample sequenced in a study of DNA immune sequencing with unique molecular identifiers. Genomic DNA underwent 32-plex PCR targeting all 8 TRDV and 4 TRDJ genes. The library had 12-nucleotide UMIs introduced over about 3 barcoding cycles, then a second adapter PCR. TCRdb reprocessed the multiplex PCR reads using CATT. This table has 1,500 to 2,000 delta-chain clones, 9.5% to 15% appearing once. Material for sequencing was gamma-delta T cells enriched from blood buffy coat, or unenriched PBMCs (not recorded which). The receptors shown here come from a human donor in good health.

This clone was picked up a small number of times. TCRdb shows a much larger clone's protein in place of this DNA's translation, and the two differ at residue 10, likely through a read error; the protein shown is translated from the DNA. In DNA form, the CDR3 reads TGTGCCTGTGCCCAACTGGGGGATAGGAACGATAAACTCATCTTT. This codes for CACAQLGDRNDKLIF. V gene TRDV2 combines with J gene TRDJ1; 11 bases map to TRDD3. J was trimmed by 4 bases and V by 5 bases; bases with no gene match: 8. CDR3 length: 15 residues. The germline gives CDR1 GEAIGNYY, CDR2 EKD.

Remarks on this clone: The TCRdb protein, from a much larger clone, departs from this DNA's translation at residue 12, likely by read error; the protein shown derives from the DNA. The chain recombines TRDV2 with TRDJ1; TRDD3 aligns across 12 bases. The germline gives CDR1 GEAIGNYY, CDR2 EKD. V gave up 2 bases and J gave up 6 bases; unmatched junction bases: 9. The CDR3 is 16 residues long. CDR3 coding DNA: TGTGCCTGTGACAAGCTGGGGGATACGCAGGCCTATAAACTCATCTTT. This codes for CACDKLGDTQAYKLIF.

Here the CDR3 reads CALGEPLYGLGDRRKDTDKLIF. CDR3 coding DNA: TGTGCTCTTGGGGAACCTCTCTACGGACTGGGGGATAGGAGGAAGGACACCGATAAACTCATCTTT. The chain carries TRDV1 and TRDJ1, with 11 bases that match TRDD3. The J gene is not listed in TCRdb, so it was assigned here from a DNA match to germline. V was pared by 1 base and J by 0 bases, with 19 bases of the junction left unmatched. The CDR3 runs to 22 residues. Germline V gene sequence: CDR1 TSWWSYY, CDR2 QGS.

This clone was observed a handful of times. A far larger clone is just one base off, so this is likely a read error. This CDR3 is also generated by other DNA sequences in the sample. CDR3 protein: CACDPSDRKYTDKLIF. The CDR3 DNA sequence: TGTGCCTGCGACCCGTCCGATCGGAAGTACACCGATAAACTCATCTTT. The chain recombines TRDV2 with TRDJ1; D remains unclear. CDR3 length: 16 residues. In germline, CDR1 is GEAIGNYY, CDR2 EKD. V was shortened by 7 bases and J by 0 bases, with 20 bases between the two germline ends.

This clone was seen just once. No V gene was called, though TRDJ1 was called as the J gene; the DNA was not compared with TRDD3, the D call given in the table. The CDR3 loop spans 18 amino acids. The chain's CDR3 is CALAFPTRAGGNTDKLIF. CDR3 nucleotides: TGTGCTCTCGCCTTTCCTACGCGAGCTGGGGGAAACACCGATAAACTCATCTTT.